This T cell receptor beta chain stems from a study of T cell repertoires in cytomegalovirus infection. Of note for this clonotype: Its antigen is still unknown.

CDR3 length equals 13 residues. Germline V gives CDR1 KGHDR, CDR2 SFDVKD. The V end was cut by 5 bases, the J end by 2 bases, with 9 bases between. The study, taken as a whole, reports: Carriers of CMV plus the relevant HLA were identified by cumulative public TCR beta family frequency.

In TCRdb, the reads were re-called with MiXCR into one record per CDR3 protein. Found here are about 490,000 distinct CDR3 sequences, 26% of them singletons; the top ten hold roughly 13%. This TCR was recovered from a human donor in good health (CMV status not recorded). Some clones in this sample may be carry-over from other donors' samples. The sequencing input was PBMCs. The chain recombines TRBV24-1 with TRBJ2-7; D gene ambiguous. The CDR3 region has the DNA TGTGCCACCAGTGCAGGACCGCCCTACGAGCAGTACTTC. Protein product: CATSAGPPYEQYF.